These T cell receptor beta chains were read from a single sample in a study of CD8 T cells in Susac syndrome. From the immunoSEQ multiplex PCR reads, TCRdb called clonotypes with MiXCR, one entry per CDR3 protein. The table shows around 180,000 distinct CDR3 sequences, with roughly 94% occurring only once. The material sequenced was CD4+ T cells from PBMCs. The receptors were sampled from a human donor with Susac syndrome. Both conserved end residues are part of each CDR3. The D gene is left open where the match is weak. A clone size is listed for some rows: how often the clone was seen (once, few, many), or a class if it is expanded.

length	J	size	V	D	DNA	CDR3
15	TRBJ1-1	NA	TRBV3-1	NA	TGTGCCAGCAGCTCAATGGCGGGGCTGGGCACTGAAGCTTTCTTT	CASSSMAGLGTEAFF
15	TRBJ1-6	few	TRBV4-1	NA	TGCGCCAGCAGCCACTCGGGACCGCCTAATTCACCCCTCCACTTT	CASSHSGPPNSPLHF
11	TRBJ2-3	NA	TRBV20-1	NA	TGCAGTGCCTACAGCACAGATACGCAGTATTTT	CSAYSTDTQYF
17	TRBJ2-3	NA	TRBV4-3	NA	TGCGCCAGCAGCCAACCCCCAGGGGCCCGGAGCACAGATACGCAGTATTTT	CASSQPPGARSTDTQYF
13	TRBJ2-2	few	TRBV6-6	NA	TGTGCCAGCAGTTACTCCGGCACCGGGGAGCTGTTTTTT	CASSYSGTGELFF
14	TRBJ1-4	NA	TRBV5-5	NA	TGTGCCAGCACAGCCCCAGGGGCTGGGGAAAAACTGTTTTTT	CASTAPGAGEKLFF
14	TRBJ1-2	NA	TRBV20-1	NA	TGCAGTGCTTCCCTTCAGGGAGCTAACTATGGCTACACCTTC	CSASLQGANYGYTF
14	TRBJ1-2	NA	TRBV2	TRBD1	TGTGCCAGCAGTGCCAGGGGGAGTTCCTATGGCTACACCTTC	CASSARGSSYGYTF
12	TRBJ1-5	NA	TRBV20-1	NA	TGCAGTGCCCCGGACGGTAATCAGCCCCAGCATTTT	CSAPDGNQPQHF
14	TRBJ2-1	NA	TRBV7-3	NA	TGTGCCAGCAGCTCCCCCGGGGGTTACAATGAGCAGTTCTTC	CASSSPGGYNEQFF
16	TRBJ2-1	NA	TRBV4-3	TRBD2	TGCGCCAGCAGCCAAGTGAGCGGGGGGGCTTACAATGAGCAGTTCTTC	CASSQVSGGAYNEQFF
13	TRBJ2-2	few	TRBV15	TRBD1	TGTGCCACCCACAGGGGGGACACCGGGGAGCTGTTTTTT	CATHRGDTGELFF
15	TRBJ2-5	NA	TRBV15	TRBD1	TGTGCCACCAGCAGTTCCGGACAGGGATGGGAGACCCAGTACTTC	CATSSSGQGWETQYF
16	TRBJ2-5	NA	TRBV5-4	TRBD1	TGTGCCAGCAGCTTTCCGCGGACAGGGGGCAGCAAGACCCAGTACTTC	CASSFPRTGGSKTQYF
13	TRBJ2-1	NA	TRBV20-1	NA	TGCAGTGCTACGGCGCTTCGACACAATGAGCAGTTCTTC	CSATALRHNEQFF
12	TRBJ2-2	NA	TRBV30	NA	TGTGCCTGGAGTGAACAGCTCGGGGAGCTGTTTTTT	CAWSEQLGELFF
20	TRBJ2-1	NA	TRBV12-3/TRBV12-4	TRBD2	TGTGCCAGCAGTCCCTCACCGGGACTAGCGGGGGCCAGCTCCTACAATGAGCAGTTCTTC	CASSPSPGLAGASSYNEQFF
16	TRBJ2-6	NA	TRBV6-6	NA	TGTGCCAGCAGTTACCGAGGGAGCTCTGGGGCCAACGTCCTGACTTTC	CASSYRGSSGANVLTF
15	TRBJ2-1	NA	TRBV12-3/TRBV12-4	TRBD1	TGTGCCAGCAGTTATAGACAGGGTCCCTACAATGAGCAGTTCTTC	CASSYRQGPYNEQFF
14	TRBJ2-7	NA	TRBV29-1	TRBD1	TGCAGCGGCATAAACCGGGACAGGGGGGACGAGCAGTACTTC	CSGINRDRGDEQYF
14	TRBJ2-1	NA	TRBV7-2	TRBD2	TGTGCCAGCAGCTTGACTAGCTATCGCGGGGAGCAGTTCTTC	CASSLTSYRGEQFF
16	TRBJ2-7	NA	TRBV6-2/TRBV6-3	NA	TGTGCCAGCAGTTACTCCGCTGACCGAAGCTCCTACGAGCAGTACTTC	CASSYSADRSSYEQYF
14	TRBJ2-2	NA	TRBV20-1	NA	TGCAGTGCTAGAGATACGACGGTTCGGGGGGAGCTGTTTTTT	CSARDTTVRGELFF
15	TRBJ2-7	NA	TRBV4-3	NA	TGCGCCAGCAGCCAACAAGCAGGTAATGCCTACGAGCAGTACTTC	CASSQQAGNAYEQYF
15	TRBJ1-6	once	TRBV7-2	TRBD1	TGTGCCAGCAGCTCACAGGGGGCGCCTCGATCACCCCTCCACTTT	CASSSQGAPRSPLHF
17	TRBJ2-5	once	TRBV15	TRBD2	TGTGCCACCAGCAGAGAGGGACTAGCAACACCTCGAGAGACCCAGTACTTC	CATSREGLATPRETQYF
14	TRBJ1-1	NA	TRBV5-4	TRBD1	TGTGCCAGCAGCGCCACAGGGGGAAACACTGAAGCTTTCTTT	CASSATGGNTEAFF
13	TRBJ1-5	NA	TRBV7-2	NA	TGTGCCAGCAGCTCGGACCCAAATCAGCCCCAGCATTTT	CASSSDPNQPQHF
15	TRBJ1-1	NA	TRBV6-5	NA	TGTGCCAGCAGCCAACAACAGGGTGTGGGGGCTGAAGCTTTCTTT	CASSQQQGVGAEAFF
12	TRBJ2-7	NA	TRBV7-3	NA	TGTGCCAGCCCCACCGTCACGGGCGAGCAGTACTTC	CASPTVTGEQYF
12	TRBJ2-3	once	TRBV29-1	NA	TGCAGCGTTGAAGAGGGGCTAGATACGCAGTATTTT	CSVEEGLDTQYF
14	TRBJ2-7	once	TRBV18	TRBD1	TGTGCCAGCTCACCACGGGACAGGGCCTACGAGCAGTACTTC	CASSPRDRAYEQYF
16	TRBJ2-5	NA	TRBV5-1	TRBD1	TGCGCCAGCAGCCCGGGACAGCTATCCTTTCAAGAGACCCAGTACTTC	CASSPGQLSFQETQYF
15	TRBJ2-1	NA	TRBV7-2	TRBD2	TGTGCCAGCAGCTGGGCCGGGACTAGCGACTATGAGCAGTTCTTC	CASSWAGTSDYEQFF
13	TRBJ1-1	NA	TRBV5-1	NA	TGCGCCAGCAGCAACGACAGGTCCACTGAAGCTTTCTTT	CASSNDRSTEAFF
14	TRBJ1-1	NA	TRBV4-1	NA	TGCGCCAGCAGCGTGAGGGGCGTGAACACTGAAGCTTTCTTT	CASSVRGVNTEAFF
16	TRBJ1-3	NA	TRBV3-1	NA	TGTGCCAGCAGCCTTAGCCCCATCAGGACTGGAAACACCATATATTTT	CASSLSPIRTGNTIYF
13	TRBJ2-7	NA	TRBV5-1	NA	TGCGCCAGCAGCTTGGGGCCCACAGGCGAGCAGTACTTC	CASSLGPTGEQYF
13	TRBJ2-5	NA	TRBV29-1	TRBD1	TGCAGCGCCGATGGACAGGGGTCGAAGACCCAGTACTTC	CSADGQGSKTQYF
15	TRBJ2-2	NA	TRBV25-1	NA	TGTGCCAGCAAATCTGGCGCGTCGGCCACCGGGGAGCTGTTTTTT	CASKSGASATGELFF
15	TRBJ2-2	NA	TRBV4-1	NA	TGCGCCAGCAGCCACCCGGGACCAACCACCGGGGAGCTGTTTTTT	CASSHPGPTTGELFF
16	TRBJ2-3	NA	TRBV20-1	TRBD2	TGCAGTGCCCTCCCGCTAGCGGTAAGGAGCACAGATACGCAGTATTTT	CSALPLAVRSTDTQYF
14	TRBJ2-5	NA	TRBV14	TRBD1	TGTGCCAGCAGTCGACAGGGGGCGGTTGAGACCCAGTACTTC	CASSRQGAVETQYF
13	TRBJ2-5	NA	TRBV29-1	NA	TGCAGCGTTGAGCGAAATAGCGGTGAGACCCAGTACTTC	CSVERNSGETQYF
15	TRBJ2-5	few	TRBV4-1	NA	TGCGCCAGCAGCCAAGTCAACAGGGGAGGAGAGACCCAGTACTTC	CASSQVNRGGETQYF
13	TRBJ2-1	NA	TRBV6-5	NA	TGTGCCAGCAGCCAGGGACCCTACAATGAGCAGTTCTTC	CASSQGPYNEQFF
14	TRBJ1-2	NA	TRBV29-1	TRBD1	TGCAGCGCTAGTCCCGGGACAGGAAACTATGGCTACACCTTC	CSASPGTGNYGYTF
15	TRBJ1-5	NA	TRBV12-3/TRBV12-4	TRBD1	TGTGCCAGCAGCACCGGACAGGGTAGATACCAGCCCCAGCATTTT	CASSTGQGRYQPQHF
13	TRBJ2-3	NA	TRBV20-1	NA	TGCAGTGCTAGAGTTAGGAGCACAGATACGCAGTATTTT	CSARVRSTDTQYF
14	TRBJ1-6	NA	TRBV10-3	NA	TGTGCCATCAGTGACGTTGATTCGGATTCACCCCTCCACTTT	CAISDVDSDSPLHF
13	TRBJ1-5	NA	TRBV7-3	NA	TGTGCCAGCAGCTCCGACGCGGGGGAGCCCCAGCATTTT	CASSSDAGEPQHF
16	TRBJ2-5	NA	TRBV3-1	NA	TGTGCCAGCAGCGAACTGAAATCGGGCTCGCAAGAGACCCAGTACTTC	CASSELKSGSQETQYF